Detailed here is one T cell receptor beta chain. Antigen: not known. Patients who had autoimmune disease history or got systemic immunosuppression were left out. The sample belongs to a study of OX40 agonist ivuxolimab in advanced cancers. Study-level findings and limits: Certain nonresponders likewise exhibited a low normalized T-cell clonal expansion. In CD8+ T cells, expanded clones were on average more numerous than in CD4+.

Method: immunoSEQ multiplex PCR; TCRdb's copy keeps in-frame clones and lacks some. The sample includes 87,000 or so clones, about 87% of them seen just once. V was trimmed by 2 bases and J by 4 bases, leaving 12 bases between them. The germline V gene encodes CDR1 LNHNV and CDR2 YYDKDF (reference sequence). The CDR3 extends over 15 amino acids. This chain uses TRBV15 with TRBJ1-5, with D hard to call. This TCR came from an adult with an advanced solid tumor such as melanoma, head and neck, liver or kidney cancer. Sample: CD4+ or CD8+ T cells sorted from blood, taken in a trial of the OX40 agonist ivuxolimab. The CDR3 sequence: CATSRQGQNNQPQHF. CDR3 nucleotide sequence: TGTGCCACCAGCAGACAAGGTCAAAATAATCAGCCCCAGCATTTT.